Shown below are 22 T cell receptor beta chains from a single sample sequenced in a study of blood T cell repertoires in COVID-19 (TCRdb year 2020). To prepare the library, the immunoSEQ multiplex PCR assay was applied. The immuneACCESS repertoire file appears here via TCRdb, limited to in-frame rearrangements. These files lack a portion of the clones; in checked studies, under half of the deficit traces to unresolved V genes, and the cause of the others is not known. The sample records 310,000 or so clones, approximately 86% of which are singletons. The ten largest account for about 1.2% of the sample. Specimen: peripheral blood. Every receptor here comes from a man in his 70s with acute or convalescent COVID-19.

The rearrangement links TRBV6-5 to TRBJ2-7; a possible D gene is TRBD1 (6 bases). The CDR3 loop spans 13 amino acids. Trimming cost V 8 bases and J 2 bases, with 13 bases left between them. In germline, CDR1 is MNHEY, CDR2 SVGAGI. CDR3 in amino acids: CASRTGSPYEQYF. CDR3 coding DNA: TGTGCCAGCCGCACAGGGTCACCCTACGAGCAGTACTTC.

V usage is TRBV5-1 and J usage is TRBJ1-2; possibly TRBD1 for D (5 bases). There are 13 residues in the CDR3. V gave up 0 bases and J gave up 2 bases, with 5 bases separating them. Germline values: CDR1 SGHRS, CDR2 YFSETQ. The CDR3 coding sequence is TGCGCCAGCAGCTTGGAGGGGAACTATGGCTACACCTTC. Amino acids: CASSLEGNYGYTF.

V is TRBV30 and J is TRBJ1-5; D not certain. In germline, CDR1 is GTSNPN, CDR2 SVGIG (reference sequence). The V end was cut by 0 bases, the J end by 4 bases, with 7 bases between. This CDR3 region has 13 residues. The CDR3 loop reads CAWSVGTNQPQHF. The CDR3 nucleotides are TGTGCCTGGAGTGTTGGTACTAATCAGCCCCAGCATTTT.

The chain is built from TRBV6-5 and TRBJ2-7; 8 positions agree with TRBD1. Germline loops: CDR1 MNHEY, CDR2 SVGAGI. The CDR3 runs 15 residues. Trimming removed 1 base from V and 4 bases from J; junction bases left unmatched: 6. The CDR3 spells CASSYWETGVYEQYF. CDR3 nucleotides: TGTGCCAGCAGTTACTGGGAGACAGGGGTATACGAGCAGTACTTC.

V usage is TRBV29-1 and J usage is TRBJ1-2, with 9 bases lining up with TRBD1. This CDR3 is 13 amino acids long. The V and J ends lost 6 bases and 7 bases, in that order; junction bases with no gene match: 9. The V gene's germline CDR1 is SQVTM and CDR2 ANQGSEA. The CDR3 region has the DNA TGCAGCGTCCCCGGGACAGGGACCCTTGGCTACACCTTC. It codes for CSVPGTGTLGYTF.

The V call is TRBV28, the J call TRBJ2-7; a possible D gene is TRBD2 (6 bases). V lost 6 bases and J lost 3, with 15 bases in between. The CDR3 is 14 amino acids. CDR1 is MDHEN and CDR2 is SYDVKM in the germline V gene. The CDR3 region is CASSPVGRFYEQYF. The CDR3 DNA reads TGTGCCAGCAGCCCCGTGGGGAGGTTCTACGAGCAGTACTTC. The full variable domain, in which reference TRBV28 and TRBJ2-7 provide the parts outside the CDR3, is DVKVTQSSRYLVKRTGEKVFLECVQDMDHENMFWYRQDPGLGLRLIYFSYDVKMKEKGDIPEGYSVSREKKERFSLILESASTNQTSMYLCASSPVGRFYEQYFGPGTRLTVT.

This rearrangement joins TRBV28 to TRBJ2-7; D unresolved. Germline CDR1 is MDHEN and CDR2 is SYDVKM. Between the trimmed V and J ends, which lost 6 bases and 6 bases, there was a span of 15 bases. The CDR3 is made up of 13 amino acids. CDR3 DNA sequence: TGTGCCAGCAGCCCAATACCCCCGGGCGAGCAGTACTTC. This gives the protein CASSPIPPGEQYF.

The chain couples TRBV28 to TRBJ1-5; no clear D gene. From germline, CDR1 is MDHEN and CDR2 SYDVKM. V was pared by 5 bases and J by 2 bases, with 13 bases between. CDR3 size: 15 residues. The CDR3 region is CASSRTGRGNQPQHF. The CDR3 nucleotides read TGTGCCAGCAGTAGGACCGGGAGGGGCAATCAGCCCCAGCATTTT.

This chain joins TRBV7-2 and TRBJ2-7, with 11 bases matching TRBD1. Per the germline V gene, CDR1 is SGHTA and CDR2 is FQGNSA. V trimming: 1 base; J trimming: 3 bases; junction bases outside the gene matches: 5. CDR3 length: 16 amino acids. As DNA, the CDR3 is TGTGCCAGCAGCTTAGAAGGGACAGGGGGAGGCTACGAGCAGTACTTC. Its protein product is CASSLEGTGGGYEQYF.

The CDR3 is CASSSPRTGDNEKLFF. CDR3 nucleotide sequence: TGTGCCAGCAGCTCACCTAGGACAGGTGATAATGAAAAACTGTTTTTT. The chain joins TRBV7-9 to TRBJ1-4; 7 bases fit TRBD1. Losses at the gene ends were 4 bases for V and 4 bases for J; bases not matched to a gene: 9. From germline, CDR1 is SEHNR and CDR2 FQNEAQ (reference sequence). The CDR3 contains 16 residues.

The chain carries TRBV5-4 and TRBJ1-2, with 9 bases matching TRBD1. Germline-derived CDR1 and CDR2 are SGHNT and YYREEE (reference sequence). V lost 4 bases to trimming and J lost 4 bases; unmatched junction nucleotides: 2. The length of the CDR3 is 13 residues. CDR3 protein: CASSRDRVYGYTF. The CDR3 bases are TGTGCCAGCAGCCGGGACAGGGTCTATGGCTACACCTTC.

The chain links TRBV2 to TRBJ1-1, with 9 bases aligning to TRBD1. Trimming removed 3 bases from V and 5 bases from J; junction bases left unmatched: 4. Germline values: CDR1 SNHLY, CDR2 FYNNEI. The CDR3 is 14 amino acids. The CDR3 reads CASSEDRGGTEAFF. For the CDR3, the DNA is TGTGCCAGCAGTGAGGACAGGGGCGGTACTGAAGCTTTCTTT.

The CDR3 DNA follows: TGTGCCAGTAGTCCCCTGGGGGACAGCCATAGCAATCAGCCCCAGCATTTT. Its translation is CASSPLGDSHSNQPQHF. The V gene is TRBV19, the J gene TRBJ1-5; TRBD1 agrees at 7 bases. The CDR3 loop spans 17 amino acids. Germline V gene lookup returns CDR1 LNHDA and CDR2 SQIVND (reference sequence). The V gene end was trimmed by 5 bases and the J gene end by 0 bases; junction bases not matched to a gene: 10.

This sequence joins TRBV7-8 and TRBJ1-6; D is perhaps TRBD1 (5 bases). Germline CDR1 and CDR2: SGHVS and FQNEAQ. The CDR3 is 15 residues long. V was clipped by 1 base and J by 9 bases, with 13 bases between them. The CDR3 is CASSLVKAGFSPLHF. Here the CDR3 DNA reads TGTGCCAGCAGCTTAGTGAAAGCAGGGTTTTCACCCCTCCACTTT. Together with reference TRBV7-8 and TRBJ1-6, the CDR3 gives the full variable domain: GAGVSQSPRYKVAKRGQDVALRCDPISGHVSLFWYQQALGQGPEFLTYFQNEAQLDKSGLPSDRFFAERPEGSVSTLKIQRTQQEDSAVYLCASSLVKAGFSPLHFGNGTRLTVT.

The CDR3 loop is CAWSVRGAAYGYTF. DNA for the CDR3: TGTGCCTGGAGTGTACGGGGGGCGGCCTATGGCTACACCTTC. V usage is TRBV30 and J usage is TRBJ1-2; a possible D gene is TRBD1 (6 bases). The CDR3 loop spans 14 amino acids. Trimming removed 0 bases at V and 4 bases at J, with 12 bases between. Germline CDR1 reads GTSNPN; CDR2 reads SVGIG (reference sequence).

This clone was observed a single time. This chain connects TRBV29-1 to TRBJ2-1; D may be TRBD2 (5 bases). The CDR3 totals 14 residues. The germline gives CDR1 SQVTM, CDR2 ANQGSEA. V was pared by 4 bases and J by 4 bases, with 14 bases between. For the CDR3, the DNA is TGCAGCGTTGGTAGGGAGACACTTTACAATGAGCAGTTCTTC. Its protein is CSVGRETLYNEQFF.

CDR3 residues: CASSYSPAGVEQYF. In DNA, the CDR3 is TGTGCCAGCAGTTACTCGCCAGCAGGGGTGGAGCAGTACTTC. This chain connects TRBV6-2 or TRBV6-3 to TRBJ2-7; the D gene is possibly TRBD1 (6 bases). V was trimmed by 0 bases and J by 7 bases, leaving 13 bases between them. In germline, CDR1 is MNHEY, CDR2 SVGEGT. The CDR3 consists of 14 residues.

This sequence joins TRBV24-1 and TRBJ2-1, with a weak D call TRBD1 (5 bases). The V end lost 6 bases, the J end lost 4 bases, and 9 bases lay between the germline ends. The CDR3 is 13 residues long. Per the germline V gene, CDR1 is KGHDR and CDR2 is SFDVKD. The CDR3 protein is CATSSAGYNEQFF. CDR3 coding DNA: TGTGCCACCAGTTCTGCAGGGTACAATGAGCAGTTCTTC.

In DNA form, the CDR3 reads TGTGCCAGCATCCTAAGCCGGGGAACTAGCACAGATACGCAGTATTTT. It is translated as CASILSRGTSTDTQYF. The chain recombines TRBV7-9 with TRBJ2-3; the D gene is possibly TRBD2 (5 bases). The CDR3 spans 16 residues. Trimming stripped 7 bases from V and 0 bases from J, with 17 bases between. Germline lookup yields CDR1 SEHNR and CDR2 FQNEAQ (reference sequence).

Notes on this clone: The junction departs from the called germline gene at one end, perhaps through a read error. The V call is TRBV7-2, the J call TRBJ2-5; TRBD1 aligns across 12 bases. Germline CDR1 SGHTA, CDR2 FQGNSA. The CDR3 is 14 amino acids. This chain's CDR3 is CASSLPGQGAKRDF. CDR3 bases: TGTGCCAGCAGTTTACCGGGACAGGGGGCGAAGCGGGACTTC.

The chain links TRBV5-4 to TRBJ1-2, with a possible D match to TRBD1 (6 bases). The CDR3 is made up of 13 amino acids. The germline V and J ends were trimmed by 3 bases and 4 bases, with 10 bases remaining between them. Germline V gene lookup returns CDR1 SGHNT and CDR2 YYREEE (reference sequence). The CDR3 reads CASSSGVTYGYTF. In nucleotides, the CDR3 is TGTGCCAGCAGCTCAGGGGTTACCTATGGCTACACCTTC. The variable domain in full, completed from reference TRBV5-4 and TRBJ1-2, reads ETGVTQSPTHLIKTRGQQVTLRCSSQSGHNTVSWYQQALGQGPQFIFQYYREEENGRGNFPPRFSGLQFPNYSSELNVNALELDDSALYLCASSSGVTYGYTFGSGTRLTVV.

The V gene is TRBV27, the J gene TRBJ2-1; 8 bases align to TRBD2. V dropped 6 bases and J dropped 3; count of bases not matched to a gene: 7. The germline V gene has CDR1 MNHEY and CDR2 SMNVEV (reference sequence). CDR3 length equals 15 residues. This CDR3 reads CASSLGTSVYNEQFF. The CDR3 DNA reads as TGTGCCAGCAGCCTCGGGACTAGTGTCTACAATGAGCAGTTCTTC.